The entry below describes one T cell receptor beta chain. Its antigen is currently unknown. This record belongs to a study of cytomegalovirus exposure and HLA in healthy donors. Study-wide background: HLA-typed donors were the source of tens of millions of unique TCRs, which an early data release held.

The CDR3 runs 16 residues. V trimming: 5 bases; J trimming: 5 bases; junction bases outside the gene matches: 6. Germline V gives CDR1 SEHNR, CDR2 FQNEAQ (reference sequence). Primers for the PCR totalled 60 Vbeta and 13 Jbeta. TCRdb's table, derived via immunoSEQ multiplex PCR, lists solely in-frame clones and lacks some. The sample has around 140,000 clones, roughly 86% seen once. Points from the study as a whole: By HLA locus, TCR association rates varied in a later analysis, with DRB1 showing the most and HLA-C the fewest. A later analysis found most CMV-associated TCR beta chains apparently HLA-restricted.

The sequencing sample was made of PBMCs. The rearrangement links TRBV7-9 to TRBJ2-1; the match to TRBD2 covers 13 bases. This receptor was identified in a middle-aged woman in good health and CMV-seronegative. The CDR3 spells CASSPGLAGVHNEQFF. The CDR3 DNA sequence: TGTGCCAGCAGCCCAGGACTAGCGGGAGTACACAATGAGCAGTTCTTC.